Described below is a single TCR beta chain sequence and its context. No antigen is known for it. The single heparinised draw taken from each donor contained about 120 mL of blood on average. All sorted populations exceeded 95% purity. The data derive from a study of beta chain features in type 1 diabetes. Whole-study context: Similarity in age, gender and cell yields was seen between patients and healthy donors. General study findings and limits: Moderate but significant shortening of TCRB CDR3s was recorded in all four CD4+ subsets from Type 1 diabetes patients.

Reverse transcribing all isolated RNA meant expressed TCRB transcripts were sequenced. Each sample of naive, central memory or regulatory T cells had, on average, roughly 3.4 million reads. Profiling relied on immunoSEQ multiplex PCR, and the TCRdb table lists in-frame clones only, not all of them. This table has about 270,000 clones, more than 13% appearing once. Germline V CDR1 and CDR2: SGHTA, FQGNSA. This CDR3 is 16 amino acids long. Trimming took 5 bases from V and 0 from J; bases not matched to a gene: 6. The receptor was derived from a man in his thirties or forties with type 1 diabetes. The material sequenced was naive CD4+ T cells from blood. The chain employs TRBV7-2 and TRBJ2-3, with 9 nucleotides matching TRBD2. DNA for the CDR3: TGTGCCAGCAGCCAGAGAACTAGCGGGAGCACAGATACGCAGTATTTT. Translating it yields CASSQRTSGSTDTQYF.